This TCR beta chain was retrieved from a study of T cell responses to AZD1222 COVID-19 vaccine. About this clone: The antigen remains undetermined.

CDR3 length: 16 amino acids. Germline V gene data show CDR1 as MGHRA and CDR2 as YSYEKL. V was shortened by 4 bases and J by 0 bases, with 14 bases between the two germline ends. Sequenced by immunoSEQ multiplex PCR; TCRdb stores in-frame clones only, minus some. Of under 150,000 clones in the sample, roughly 87% were seen once. Study-level findings and limits: Rises in breadth and depth of Spike-specific TCRs came after two AZD1222 doses. The study reported that nearly half of spike-specific TCRs target unmutated variant regions. Clonal diversity may have been underestimated, and the donors were mostly white British, with more females than males.

V usage is TRBV4-1 and J usage is TRBJ2-3, with D possibly TRBD1 on 6 matching bases. Material: peripheral blood, obtained on day 0 of AZD1222 vaccination. This TCR derives from an adult in good health. The CDR3 loop is CASSPYRDTSTDTQYF. CDR3 nucleotide sequence: TGCGCCAGCAGCCCCTACCGGGACACTAGCACAGATACGCAGTATTTT.